The 30 T cell receptor beta chains given below trace back to one sample, sequenced in a study of Ad26.COV2.S vaccination and SARS-CoV-2 variants. Documented treatment: about 20 received Ad26.COV2.S at low or high dose, single or two shots; about 5 received placebo; per-sample allocation not given. Sampling was performed 63 days after the first vaccine or placebo injection. Produced via immunoSEQ multiplex PCR; TCRdb's table is partial and in-frame only. The data show 350,000 to 500,000 clones, 90% seen once. The material was peripheral blood, obtained in a trial of Ad26.COV2.S vaccine versus placebo. The receptor source for this set is a person between 18 and 59 years old who received the Ad26.COV2.S COVID-19 vaccine or a placebo.

The table lists this clone with a count of one. CDR3 DNA sequence: TGTGCCAGCAGTTTAGCCTCCGGATACGAGCAGTACTTC. Its protein is CASSLASGYEQYF. The gene calls are TRBV12-3 or TRBV12-4 and TRBJ2-5; D is ambiguous. The DNA end favors TRBJ2-7, so the J call may be wrong. The CDR3 runs 13 residues.

The gene calls are TRBV9 and TRBJ2-1; D is undetermined. Germline V CDR1 and CDR2: SGDLS, YYNGEE. Between the trimmed V and J ends, which lost 0 bases and 1 base, there was a span of 8 bases. CDR3 length: 15 residues. The CDR3 nucleotides read TGTGCCAGCAGCGTAGGACTGGAGTCCTACAATGAGCAGTTCTTC. This codes for CASSVGLESYNEQFF.

The chain is built from TRBV28 and TRBJ2-1; a weak D match, TRBD2 (6 bases). Germline-derived CDR1 and CDR2 are MDHEN and SYDVKM. The V gene lost 7 bases and the J gene lost 6 bases, with 13 bases spanning the gap. The CDR3 extends over 13 amino acids. Here the CDR3 DNA reads TGTGCCAGCACCGGGACTTCCCGCAATGAGCAGTTCTTC. Its protein is CASTGTSRNEQFF.

V and J are TRBV27 and TRBJ2-7, with 11 bases that match TRBD2. Germline lookup yields CDR1 MNHEY and CDR2 SMNVEV (reference sequence). The CDR3 is 16 residues long. J lost 0 bases, V lost 5 bases, and 6 bases had no gene match. DNA for the CDR3: TGTGCCAGCAGTCTCTATAGCGGGAGGGGCTCCTACGAGCAGTACTTC. This gives the protein CASSLYSGRGSYEQYF.

To note about this clone: The junction differs from germline at one of its ends, possibly a read error. The CDR3 reads CASMGLPEGNAEAFF. The CDR3 DNA reads TGTGCCAGTATGGGCCTCCCTGAGGGGAACGCTGAAGCTTTCTTT. The V and J genes are TRBV19 and TRBJ1-1; weak D call: TRBD1 (5 bases). Germline CDR1 reads LNHDA; CDR2 reads SQIVND (reference sequence). This CDR3 comprises 15 residues.

The genes are TRBV28 and TRBJ2-7; D is possibly TRBD2 (5 bases). V lost 5 bases and J lost 3, with 14 bases in between. Germline V lookup: CDR1 MDHEN, CDR2 SYDVKM. The CDR3 totals 14 residues. CDR3 residues: CASSTRPGGYEQYF. The CDR3 nucleotides read TGTGCCAGCAGTACCCGCCCCGGAGGCTACGAGCAGTACTTC. Combining the CDR3 with reference TRBV28 and TRBJ2-7 gives the whole variable domain DVKVTQSSRYLVKRTGEKVFLECVQDMDHENMFWYRQDPGLGLRLIYFSYDVKMKEKGDIPEGYSVSREKKERFSLILESASTNQTSMYLCASSTRPGGYEQYFGPGTRLTVT.

The chain joins TRBV7-3 to TRBJ2-7; 12 bases agree with TRBD2. The germline CDR1 and CDR2 sequences are SGHTA and FQGTGA. Trimming cost V 5 bases and J 7 bases; bases outside gene matches: 3. There are 13 residues in the CDR3. Here the CDR3 reads CASSAGLAGEQYF. In DNA, the CDR3 is TGTGCCAGCAGCGCCGGACTAGCGGGGGAGCAGTACTTC.

V gene TRBV9 combines with J gene TRBJ2-4; maybe TRBD2 (6 bases). The CDR3 consists of 15 residues. CDR1 and CDR2 (germline): SGDLS, YYNGEE. V dropped 5 bases and J dropped 5 bases, with 17 bases sitting between them. The CDR3 sequence is CASSWRGSRENIQYF. For the CDR3, the DNA is TGTGCCAGCAGTTGGCGGGGTAGCAGGGAAAACATTCAGTACTTC. The whole variable domain, remainder taken from reference TRBV9 and TRBJ2-4, is DSGVTQTPKHLITATGQRVTLRCSPRSGDLSVYWYQQSLDQGLQFLIQYYNGEERAKGNILERFSAQQFPDLHSELNLSSLELGDSALYFCASSWRGSRENIQYFGAGTRLSVL.

V is TRBV28 and J is TRBJ2-2, with 10 bases identical to TRBD2. Germline V lookup: CDR1 MDHEN, CDR2 SYDVKM. The length of the CDR3 is 16 residues. The ends lost 2 bases at V and 2 bases at J; junction bases unmatched: 2. The CDR3 loop is CASSLILAGNTGELFF. Here the CDR3 DNA reads TGTGCCAGCAGTTTAATACTAGCGGGAAACACCGGGGAGCTGTTTTTT.

The V gene is TRBV28, the J gene TRBJ1-5; 10 bases line up with TRBD1. With V trimmed by 6 bases and J by 3 bases, 5 bases remained unmatched. Germline CDR1 reads MDHEN; CDR2 reads SYDVKM. There are 15 residues in the CDR3. The CDR3 is CASSPTGGFNQPQHF. The CDR3 DNA follows: TGTGCCAGCAGCCCGACAGGGGGCTTCAATCAGCCCCAGCATTTT.

This chain connects TRBV18 to TRBJ1-2; 8 positions match TRBD1. The trim removed 5 bases at V and 6 bases at J, leaving 5 bases unmatched. Per the germline V gene, CDR1 is KGHSH and CDR2 is LQKENI. The CDR3 runs 13 residues. In nucleotides, the CDR3 is TGTGCCAGCTCAACCGGACAGGGCAATGGCTACACCTTC. Amino acid sequence: CASSTGQGNGYTF. The complete variable domain, with remaining parts taken from reference TRBV18 and TRBJ1-2, reads NAGVMQNPRHLVRRRGQEARLRCSPMKGHSHVYWYRQLPEEGLKFMVYLQKENIIDESGMPKERFSAEFPKEGPSILRIQQVVRGDSAAYFCASSTGQGNGYTFGSGTRLTVV.

The CDR3 loop reads CASSFSGSGQETQYF. The CDR3 DNA sequence: TGCGCCAGCAGCTTTAGCGGGAGTGGGCAAGAGACCCAGTACTTC. This chain connects TRBV5-1 to TRBJ2-5; 9 bases match TRBD2. Trimming cost V 2 bases and J 2 bases; bases outside gene matches: 4. Germline CDR1 is SGHRS and CDR2 is YFSETQ. There are 15 residues in the CDR3.

The CDR3 loop is CASSLGRTYEQYF. Here the CDR3 DNA reads TGCGCCAGCAGCTTGGGGCGAACCTACGAGCAGTACTTC. J is TRBJ2-7 and V is TRBV5-1, with D unresolved. V was clipped by 0 bases and J by 2 bases, with 6 bases between them. The length of the CDR3 is 13 residues. CDR1 SGHRS and CDR2 YFSETQ come from the germline V gene.

The chain combines TRBV27 with TRBJ1-2, with D unclear. V lost 7 bases and J 1 base, leaving 16 bases between the germline ends. Germline-derived CDR1 and CDR2 are MNHEY and SMNVEV (reference sequence). The CDR3 extends over 15 amino acids. Here the CDR3 DNA reads TGTGCCAGCAAGCGGAGGGAAGATTATAACTATGGCTACACCTTC. It encodes CASKRREDYNYGYTF.

This chain joins TRBV5-1 and TRBJ1-2, with D unclear. Deletions cut 0 bases from V and 3 bases from J, with 6 bases between. Germline CDR1 and CDR2: SGHRS and YFSETQ. The CDR3 has 13 amino acids. The DNA of the CDR3 is TGCGCCAGCAGCTTGGACTTTGACTATGGCTACACCTTC. Encoded protein: CASSLDFDYGYTF. Looking up the rest from reference TRBV5-1 and TRBJ1-2 gives the full variable domain: KAGVTQTPRYLIKTRGQQVTLSCSPISGHRSVSWYQQTPGQGLQFLFEYFSETQRNKGNFPGRFSGRQFSNSRSEMNVSTLELGDSALYLCASSLDFDYGYTFGSGTRLTVV.

This sequence joins TRBV27 and TRBJ2-3; 7 nucleotides agree with TRBD1. CDR3 length equals 15 residues. The V and J ends lost 2 bases and 6 bases, in that order; junction bases with no gene match: 8. Germline V gene lookup returns CDR1 MNHEY and CDR2 SMNVEV (reference sequence). CDR3 sequence reads: CASSLRRQTGDTQYF. Written as DNA, the CDR3 is TGTGCCAGCAGTTTAAGGAGACAGACAGGGGATACGCAGTATTTT.

V gene TRBV27 combines with J gene TRBJ2-7; 12 nucleotides agree with TRBD1. CDR3 length: 15 amino acids. Germline CDR1 MNHEY, CDR2 SMNVEV (reference sequence). V was clipped by 5 bases and J by 4 bases; unmatched bases: 6. The CDR3 loop is CASSPGTGGGYEQYF. The CDR3 DNA reads TGTGCCAGCAGTCCCGGGACAGGGGGCGGTTACGAGCAGTACTTC.

V gene TRBV27 combines with J gene TRBJ2-7; perhaps TRBD1 as D (6 bases). Germline CDR1 and CDR2: MNHEY and SMNVEV (reference sequence). CDR3 length: 15 residues. The V gene lost 6 bases and the J gene lost 3 bases, with 18 bases spanning the gap. CDR3 bases: TGTGCCAGCAGCCCCCCCCAGGGGAGAGGCTACGAGCAGTACTTC. Translating it yields CASSPPQGRGYEQYF.

J is TRBJ2-1 and V is TRBV7-6; TRBD2 agrees at 10 bases. The CDR3 contains 16 residues. Unmatched junction bases numbered 6, after V lost 0 bases and J lost 7 bases. Germline CDR1 is SGHVS and CDR2 is FNYEAQ. The CDR3: CASSLAASGRGNEQFF. The DNA of the CDR3 is TGTGCCAGCAGCTTAGCCGCTAGCGGGAGAGGGAATGAGCAGTTCTTC.

CDR3 protein: CASSAGLAYTDTQYF. The CDR3 coding sequence is TGTGCCAGCAGCGCCGGACTAGCGTACACAGATACGCAGTATTTT. The rearrangement joins TRBV11-3 to TRBJ2-3; TRBD2 aligns across 9 bases. CDR3 length: 15 residues. Trimming at V came to 5 bases and at J to 2 bases, leaving 5 bases not matched to a gene. Germline assignment: CDR1 SGHNT and CDR2 YENEEA.

The chain employs TRBV9 and TRBJ2-1; no definite D call. There are 16 residues in the CDR3. V lost 0 bases and J lost 4, with 14 bases in between. The V gene's germline CDR1 is SGDLS and CDR2 YYNGEE. CDR3 in amino acids: CASSVEGRRAYNEQFF. The CDR3 bases are TGTGCCAGCAGCGTAGAGGGTCGCCGGGCTTACAATGAGCAGTTCTTC.

Concerning this clone: This specimen includes other DNA sequences encoding the same CDR3. This chain links TRBV3-1 (or the pseudogene TRBV3-2) with TRBJ2-5; D call uncertain. Germline V gives CDR1 LGHDT, CDR2 YNNKEL (reference sequence). The CDR3 is 11 residues long. The V end was cut by 3 bases, the J end by 1 base, with 0 bases between. CDR3 nucleotide sequence: TGTGCCAGCAGCCACCAAGAGACCCAGTACTTC. Protein sequence: CASSHQETQYF.

The chain combines TRBV5-8 with TRBJ2-7; 11 positions match TRBD2. The CDR3 has 15 residues. The trim removed 5 bases at V and 2 bases at J, leaving 6 bases unmatched. From germline, CDR1 is SGHTS and CDR2 YDEGEE. This CDR3 is CASRSGLAGPYEQYF. The CDR3 DNA follows: TGTGCCAGCAGATCAGGACTAGCGGGTCCCTACGAGCAGTACTTC.

The CDR3 DNA reads as TGCGCCAGCAGCCAAGAGTATGGCAGGGTGTACGAGCAGTACTTC. It is translated as CASSQEYGRVYEQYF. The chain joins TRBV4-3 to TRBJ2-7; D is perhaps TRBD1 (5 bases). Germline lookup yields CDR1 LGHNA and CDR2 YSLEER. The V and J ends lost 0 bases and 4 bases respectively, with 13 bases between them. The CDR3 extends over 15 amino acids.

This clone was seen more than once but under ten times. This chain joins TRBV5-4 and TRBJ2-7; D not resolved. Trimming stripped 4 bases from V and 1 base from J, with 15 bases between. This CDR3 contains 15 residues. The germline V gene has CDR1 SGHNT and CDR2 YYREEE (reference sequence). This CDR3 is CASSVPGPASYEQYF. CDR3 in DNA: TGTGCCAGCAGCGTACCAGGACCCGCTTCCTACGAGCAGTACTTC. Variable domain in full (rest from reference TRBV5-4 and TRBJ2-7): ETGVTQSPTHLIKTRGQQVTLRCSSQSGHNTVSWYQQALGQGPQFIFQYYREEENGRGNFPPRFSGLQFPNYSSELNVNALELDDSALYLCASSVPGPASYEQYFGPGTRLTVT.

V usage is TRBV28 and J usage is TRBJ2-7; TRBD2 matches 7 bases. There are 16 residues in the CDR3. Germline CDR1 MDHEN, CDR2 SYDVKM. V shed 3 bases and J 4 bases; nucleotides not matched to a gene: 12. In DNA, the CDR3 is TGTGCCAGCAGTTTTAATGCGGGAGCGGTCACGTACGAGCAGTACTTC. Amino acids: CASSFNAGAVTYEQYF.

The chain links TRBV5-1 to TRBJ2-7, with 11 bases matching TRBD1. This CDR3 comprises 16 residues. Trimming at V came to 4 bases and at J to 2 bases, leaving 8 bases not matched to a gene. Germline CDR1 and CDR2: SGHRS and YFSETQ. CDR3 region: CASSPGDRGWAYEQYF. The CDR3 nucleotides are TGCGCCAGCAGCCCCGGGGACAGGGGGTGGGCCTACGAGCAGTACTTC.

V and J are TRBV4-2 and TRBJ2-3, with D uncertain. CDR1 and CDR2 (germline): LGHNA, YNFKEQ. The CDR3 extends over 13 amino acids. V was clipped by 2 bases and J by 2 bases, with 5 bases between them. The CDR3 protein is CASSQTFTDTQYF. The DNA of the CDR3 is TGTGCCAGCAGCCAAACTTTCACAGATACGCAGTATTTT.

CDR3 sequence reads: CASKKREGYEQFF. The CDR3 coding sequence is TGTGCCAGTAAGAAGCGGGAGGGGTATGAGCAGTTCTTC. The rearrangement joins TRBV19 to TRBJ2-1; 10 bases line up with TRBD2. There are 13 residues in the CDR3. With 7 bases clipped from V and 8 bases from J, the junction kept 5 bases outside the gene matches. CDR1 is LNHDA, CDR2 SQIVND, per germline (reference sequence).

CDR3 sequence: CASSLGAGTWETQYF. The CDR3 bases are TGTGCCAGCAGTTTGGGGGCAGGGACATGGGAGACCCAGTACTTC. The rearrangement joins TRBV27 to TRBJ2-5, with a tentative D call TRBD1 (6 bases). CDR1 MNHEY and CDR2 SMNVEV come from the germline V gene (reference sequence). With 3 bases removed from V and 5 bases from J, the gap between germline ends came to 16 bases. The CDR3 covers 15 residues.